This entry features one TCR beta chain sequence. One entry per CDR3 protein results from TCRdb running MiXCR on the PCR reads. This sample carries about 13,000 distinct CDR3 sequences, roughly 51% of them seen once, and the ten largest clones take about 12%. The CDR3 consists of 13 residues. This record comes from a study of tumor-infiltrating lymphocytes in oesophageal squamous cell carcinoma. The chain recombines TRBV12-3 or TRBV12-4 with TRBJ2-4, with 8 nucleotides matching TRBD2. The better agreement between TRBJ2-7 and the DNA end casts doubt on the J call. The sample taken for sequencing was blood. The clonotype comes from a female donor with esophageal squamous cell carcinoma. CDR3 nucleotides: TGTGCCAGCAGTTTTGGGCTAGCGGGCGAGCAGTACTTC. Its translation: CASSFGLAGEQYF.